This T cell receptor beta chain was sequenced in a study of cytomegalovirus exposure and HLA in healthy donors. Regarding the study as a whole: In a later analysis, at a false discovery rate of 0.05, 16,951 TCR beta sequences matched HLA alleles.

Use of 60 Vbeta and 13 Jbeta primers characterized the PCR. The repertoire was sequenced with immunoSEQ multiplex PCR; TCRdb's copy has only in-frame clones and lacks some. The repertoire includes 100,000 to 150,000 clones, 8% to 11% of them detected once, and 3.5% to 5% sits in the top ten. This clone came up a few times. What it binds is unknown. This CDR3 contains 14 residues. Germline values: CDR1 LNHDA, CDR2 SQIVND (reference sequence). V lost 6 bases and J 0 bases, leaving 11 bases between the germline ends. The V gene is TRBV19, the J gene TRBJ1-2, with D possibly TRBD1 on 6 matching bases. The receptor was derived from a woman aged 18-30 years in good health and CMV-seropositive. What was sequenced was PBMCs. The CDR3, as DNA: TGTGCCAGTAGCATCCGGGACACTAACTATGGCTACACCTTC. It is translated as CASSIRDTNYGYTF.